This is a list of T cell receptor beta chains from one sample in a study of monozygotic twins with inflammatory bowel disease. No DNA is given; TCRdb re-called the 5' RACE reads and lists each CDR3 protein once. The sample data list 200,000 to 250,000 distinct CDR3 sequences. The sample comprised blood. These receptor sequences come from a human donor with ulcerative colitis or Crohn's disease, or a healthy co-twin of an affected twin (not recorded which). The CDR3 runs from the conserved cysteine through the conserved F or W.

cdr3_aa | j_call | v_call
CASSILAGANEQFF | TRBJ2-1 | TRBV5-1
CASSDRGVQPQHF | TRBJ1-5 | TRBV6-2/TRBV6-3
CAWSGANYGYTF | TRBJ1-2 | TRBV30
CAISEQGEDSPLHF | TRBJ1-6 | TRBV10-3
CASSDWASGVYEQYF | TRBJ2-7 | TRBV25-1
CASTPGGTSGDNEQFF | TRBJ2-1 | TRBV5-1
CASSSAGTALNYGYTF | TRBJ1-2 | TRBV5-1
CSARVRVGQPQHF | TRBJ1-5 | TRBV20-1
CATGAESTDTQYF | TRBJ2-3 | TRBV24-1
CASSDVGGNYNEQFF | TRBJ2-1 | TRBV6-4
CASSLYKGSYGYTF | TRBJ1-2 | TRBV5-1
CTSSPGGLSYEQYF | TRBJ2-7 | TRBV3-1
CASRGLSSGLDYEQYF | TRBJ2-7 | TRBV28
CASSFSRTPYNEQFF | TRBJ2-1 | TRBV7-2
CSASHPTGTEAFF | TRBJ1-1 | TRBV20-1
CASSYGWGDSYGYTF | TRBJ1-2 | TRBV6-2/TRBV6-3
CASSITPLVSSYNEQFF | TRBJ2-1 | TRBV19
CASSFGLAGSSSYNEQFF | TRBJ2-1 | TRBV5-6
CASAYKPEKLFF | TRBJ1-4 | TRBV7-2
CASSYPAGSRGRRNQPQHF | TRBJ1-5 | TRBV6-5
CASSETGTGAYEQYF | TRBJ2-7 | TRBV25-1
CASSSNEGDTQYF | TRBJ2-3 | TRBV6-2/TRBV6-3
CASRSGTSNNEQFF | TRBJ2-1 | TRBV6-6
CSARGSSTDTQYF | TRBJ2-3 | TRBV20-1
CASSVDGGPYNEQFF | TRBJ2-1 | TRBV9
CASTKVQTNSPLHF | TRBJ1-6 | TRBV6-2/TRBV6-3
CSSTERESLNEQFF | TRBJ2-1 | TRBV20-1
CASSATGGQPQHF | TRBJ1-5 | TRBV6-1
CASSSGQLLNDYGYTF | TRBJ1-2 | TRBV5-1
CSARDSLAQVYNEQFF | TRBJ2-1 | TRBV20-1
CASSQNGAYSNQPQHF | TRBJ1-5 | TRBV4-3
CASSSKLDRPNEQFF | TRBJ2-1 | TRBV7-9
CASSLILLATDTQYF | TRBJ2-3 | TRBV5-1
CSARDTSGGADEQFF | TRBJ2-1 | TRBV20-1
CASSPLATGGTEAFF | TRBJ1-1 | TRBV5-1
CASSPGVAQEQFF | TRBJ2-1 | TRBV18
CASSRTISGELFF | TRBJ2-2 | TRBV3-1
CASSFNSGQTSSTGELFF | TRBJ2-2 | TRBV5-1
CASSGSSDGNTIYF | TRBJ1-3 | TRBV5-1
CAIRPGPHLGSGANVLTF | TRBJ2-6 | TRBV10-3
CATSDYGETQYF | TRBJ2-5 | TRBV24-1
CATSKDINYGYTF | TRBJ1-2 | TRBV15
CASSLQNTGELFF | TRBJ2-2 | TRBV5-6
CASGHRTGNINYGYTF | TRBJ1-2 | TRBV12-3/TRBV12-4
CASSSWTGGDNSPLHF | TRBJ1-6 | TRBV7-9
CASSPIPGLDIYRNEDTQYF | TRBJ2-3 | TRBV5-1
CASFAQGAGELFF | TRBJ2-2 | TRBV5-1
CASSFLDRTGELFF | TRBJ2-2 | TRBV4-1
CSAKSDRGRQGEQYF | TRBJ2-7 | TRBV20-1
CASSPGTLSQSNQPQHF | TRBJ1-5 | TRBV5-1
CASRTDLAKNMQYF | TRBJ2-4 | TRBV27
CASSLKIQPGTGELFF | TRBJ2-2 | TRBV7-2
CAISESWEVGYTF | TRBJ1-2 | TRBV10-3